These 23 T cell receptor beta chains were all obtained from the same sample, sequenced in a study of spatial heterogeneity in lung cancer. TCRdb re-analysed the 5' RACE reads in MiXCR, keeping a single row per CDR3 protein. The data hold more than 45,000 distinct CDR3 sequences, with less than 6% observed a single time. Indicated time point: sample taken at primary tumor resection. In each case, whole RNA from tumor, nontumor lung or frozen PBMC was sequenced unsorted. Sequenced material: PBMCs, taken at surgery. The receptors stem from a male donor with early-stage non-small cell lung cancer.

This clonotype was recorded a few times. The genes are TRBV20-1 and TRBJ2-1, with 10 bases that match TRBD2. The CDR3 has 16 amino acids. The J segment lost 9 bases and the V segment lost 6 bases, leaving 17 bases of the junction unmatched. CDR1 and CDR2 (germline): DFQATT, SNEGSKA (reference sequence). In nucleotides, the CDR3 is TGCAGTGCCGACGATTCTAGCGGGAGAGAAAATGGTGAGCAGTTCTTC. Translated: CSADDSSGRENGEQFF.

The V call is TRBV7-8, the J call TRBJ1-1, with 8 bases fitting TRBD1. CDR1 and CDR2 from the germline V gene are SGHVS and FQNEAQ. CDR3 length: 16 amino acids. V was pared by 5 bases and J by 1 base, with 9 bases of the junction left unmatched. The CDR3 here is CASSGRTGSRNTEAFF. For the CDR3, the DNA is TGTGCCAGCAGCGGAAGGACAGGGAGTAGGAACACTGAAGCTTTCTTT.

The chain is built from TRBV3-1 and TRBJ2-3; TRBD2 matches at 8 bases. Trimming removed 4 bases from V and 3 bases from J; junction bases left unmatched: 6. Germline-derived CDR1 and CDR2 are LGHDT and YNNKEL (reference sequence). This CDR3 comprises 15 residues. The CDR3 DNA follows: TGTGCCAGCAGCCTAGGCCCGGGAGGGACAGATACGCAGTATTTT. Protein sequence: CASSLGPGGTDTQYF.

This clonotype was seen ten or more times. V usage is TRBV20-1 and J usage is TRBJ2-1; TRBD2 matches at 8 bases. Trimming at V came to 0 bases and at J to 7 bases, leaving 5 bases not matched to a gene. The V gene's germline CDR1 is DFQATT and CDR2 SNEGSKA (reference sequence). The CDR3 spans 14 residues. The CDR3 DNA follows: TGCAGTGCTAGAGATAGTCTAGCGGGTAATGAGCAGTTCTTC. Translation: CSARDSLAGNEQFF.

This clonotype was seen repeatedly, ten times or more. The gene calls are TRBV7-9 and TRBJ2-1; D not resolved. Germline-derived CDR1 and CDR2 are SEHNR and FQNEAQ (reference sequence). CDR3 length: 11 residues. V dropped 1 base and J dropped 10 bases, with 5 bases sitting between them. The chain's CDR3 is CASSLVLEQFF. The CDR3 DNA follows: TGTGCCAGCAGCTTAGTACTCGAGCAGTTCTTC. The full variable domain, completed using reference TRBV7-9 and TRBJ2-1, is DTGVSQNPRHKITKRGQNVTFRCDPISEHNRLYWYRQTLGQGPEFLTYFQNEAQLEKSRLLSDRFSAERPKGSFSTLEIQRTEQGDSAMYLCASSLVLEQFFGPGTRLTVL.

In its sample, this clonotype was seen many times. The chain uses TRBV18 and TRBJ2-1; tentatively, D is TRBD2 (6 bases). The CDR3 runs to 13 residues. The germline V and J ends were trimmed by 6 bases and 5 bases, with 11 bases remaining between them. Looked up from germline, CDR1 is KGHSH and CDR2 is LQKENI. The CDR3: CASSQTRDNEQFF. DNA for the CDR3: TGTGCCAGCTCCCAGACTAGAGACAATGAGCAGTTCTTC.

This clonotype was counted at least ten times. V and J are TRBV28 and TRBJ2-3, with a tentative D call TRBD1 (6 bases). The V end was cut by 3 bases, the J end by 8 bases, with 12 bases between. This CDR3 has 13 amino acids. Germline V gene data show CDR1 as MDHEN and CDR2 as SYDVKM. As DNA, the CDR3 is TGTGCCAGCAGTTTGGGGGCGATGGGTACGCAGTATTTT. This gives the protein CASSLGAMGTQYF.

This clonotype was recorded many times. The chain couples TRBV5-6 to TRBJ2-7; TRBD2 aligns across 10 bases. CDR1 and CDR2 from the germline V gene are SGHDT and YYEEEE. V shed 4 bases, J shed 7 bases, and the junction held 17 bases outside the gene matches. This CDR3 region has 17 residues. CDR3 residues: CASSPPGLAHKVGEQYF. The CDR3 region has the DNA TGTGCCAGCAGCCCGCCGGGACTAGCGCATAAAGTCGGTGAGCAGTACTTC.

At least ten counts were recorded for this clonotype. The chain links TRBV6-6 to TRBJ2-7, with D uncertain. CDR3 length: 15 amino acids. Between the trimmed V and J ends, which lost 8 bases and 4 bases, there was a span of 21 bases. Germline V gene sequence: CDR1 MNHNY, CDR2 SVGAGI (reference sequence). CDR3 sequence (DNA): TGTGCCAGCCCGACGGGCCTTCCCAGTGCATACGAGCAGTACTTC. As protein: CASPTGLPSAYEQYF.

This clonotype was seen repeatedly, ten times or more. J is TRBJ2-2 and V is TRBV7-9; D is possibly TRBD2 (6 bases). Germline V gene data show CDR1 as SEHNR and CDR2 as FQNEAQ (reference sequence). Trimming stripped 1 base from V and 1 base from J, with 7 bases between. CDR3 length: 15 amino acids. The CDR3 reads CASSLGLVNTGELFF. DNA for the CDR3: TGTGCCAGCAGCTTAGGACTAGTGAACACCGGGGAGCTGTTTTTT.

This clonotype was recorded a few times. The chain recombines TRBV27 with TRBJ2-2; 7 positions agree with TRBD2. Germline V lookup: CDR1 MNHEY, CDR2 SMNVEV (reference sequence). V trimming: 6 bases; J trimming: 3 bases; junction bases outside the gene matches: 4. The CDR3 has 14 residues. CDR3 protein: CASRETSHTGELFF. DNA of the CDR3: TGTGCCAGCAGGGAGACTAGCCACACCGGGGAGCTGTTTTTT.

This clonotype has ten or more counts. The J gene is TRBJ2-7, the V gene TRBV5-1, with TRBD2 matching 10 bases. The CDR3 covers 16 residues. Germline CDR1 SGHRS, CDR2 YFSETQ. The V gene end was trimmed by 0 bases and the J gene end by 7 bases; junction bases not matched to a gene: 10. The CDR3 sequence: CASSLVASGRAIEQYF. CDR3 coding DNA: TGCGCCAGCAGCTTGGTTGCCAGCGGGAGGGCCATTGAGCAGTACTTC.

This clonotype was recorded at least ten times. Here the CDR3 reads CASSSRQGGTGELFF. For the CDR3, the DNA is TGTGCCAGCAGCTCCAGACAGGGGGGCACCGGGGAGCTGTTTTTT. This sequence joins TRBV7-9 and TRBJ2-2; 9 bases map to TRBD1. The CDR3 covers 15 residues. J was trimmed by 4 bases and V by 4 bases; bases with no gene match: 4. Germline values: CDR1 SEHNR, CDR2 FQNEAQ (reference sequence). Supplemented by reference TRBV7-9 and TRBJ2-2, the full variable domain reads DTGVSQNPRHKITKRGQNVTFRCDPISEHNRLYWYRQTLGQGPEFLTYFQNEAQLEKSRLLSDRFSAERPKGSFSTLEIQRTEQGDSAMYLCASSSRQGGTGELFFGEGSRLTVL.

This clonotype was recorded at least ten times. The chain combines TRBV2 with TRBJ2-7; D ambiguous. CDR3 size: 14 residues. Germline CDR1 and CDR2: SNHLY and FYNNEI. The V gene lost 3 bases and the J gene lost 0 bases, with 9 bases spanning the gap. The CDR3 spells CASSDSGFSYEQYF. The CDR3 bases are TGTGCCAGCAGTGATTCCGGGTTCTCCTACGAGCAGTACTTC.

Ten or more counts support this clonotype. The J gene is TRBJ2-5, the V gene TRBV7-2, with 8 bases identical to TRBD1. V gave up 8 bases and J gave up 2 bases; unmatched junction bases: 1. There are 12 residues in the CDR3. Germline V lookup: CDR1 SGHTA, CDR2 FQGNSA. The CDR3 here is CASGQGQETQYF. For the CDR3, the DNA is TGTGCCAGCGGACAGGGTCAAGAGACCCAGTACTTC. Drawing the rest from reference TRBV7-2 and TRBJ2-5, the complete variable domain is GAGVSQSPSNKVTEKGKDVELRCDPISGHTALYWYRQSLGQGLEFLIYFQGNSAPDKSGLPSDRFSAERTGGSVSTLTIQRTQQEDSAVYLCASGQGQETQYFGPGTRLLVL.

This clonotype was observed many times. This sequence joins TRBV10-3 and TRBJ2-5; tentatively, D is TRBD1 or TRBD2 (5 bases each). With 4 bases removed from V and 2 bases from J, the gap between germline ends came to 8 bases. This CDR3 region has 13 residues. Germline-derived CDR1 and CDR2 are ENHRY and SYGVKD. The CDR3 here is CAISGGTQETQYF. CDR3 nucleotides: TGTGCCATCAGTGGTGGGACGCAAGAGACCCAGTACTTC.

This clonotype was seen at least ten times. The chain is built from TRBV9 and TRBJ2-1; TRBD2 aligns across 11 bases. The CDR3 length is 16 residues. V lost 0 bases and J lost 9; bases outside the gene matches: 8. Germline CDR1 SGDLS, CDR2 YYNGEE. The CDR3 spells CASSVVPTSGRGEQFF. The CDR3 nucleotides read TGTGCCAGCAGCGTAGTCCCTACTAGCGGGAGAGGTGAGCAGTTCTTC.

This clonotype was detected many times. This chain uses TRBV5-5 with TRBJ2-1, with 11 bases lining up with TRBD2. The CDR3 runs 14 residues. The junction had 5 bases not matched to a gene; V was cut back by 7 bases and J by 5 bases. Germline V gene data show CDR1 as SGHKS and CDR2 as YYEKEE (reference sequence). In nucleotides, the CDR3 is TGTGCCAGCGAAGCACTAGCGGGAGACAATGAGCAGTTCTTC. Its protein product is CASEALAGDNEQFF.

This clonotype was detected many times. This sequence joins TRBV12-5 and TRBJ2-1; no clear D gene. The V gene's germline CDR1 is LGHNT and CDR2 FRNRAP. Trimming pared 1 base from V and 16 bases from J, leaving 20 bases between. This CDR3 is 14 amino acids long. CDR3 amino acids: CASGLALTQVEEFF. The CDR3 nucleotides read TGTGCTAGTGGTTTGGCCTTGACGCAGGTAGAGGAATTCTTC.

This clonotype showed up just a few times. This chain links TRBV14 with TRBJ2-6; possibly TRBD1 for D (5 bases). CDR3 size: 17 residues. Germline CDR1 reads SGHDN; CDR2 reads FVKESK. V was pared by 1 base and J by 0 bases, with 10 bases between. CDR3 bases: TGTGCCAGCAGCCAAGTTCAGGGCCCCTCTGGGGCCAACGTCCTGACTTTC. The encoded protein is CASSQVQGPSGANVLTF. The full variable domain, rest sourced from reference TRBV14 and TRBJ2-6, is EAGVTQFPSHSVIEKGQTVTLRCDPISGHDNLYWYRRVMGKEIKFLLHFVKESKQDESGMPNNRFLAERTGGTYSTLKVQPAELEDSGVYFCASSQVQGPSGANVLTFGAGSRLTVL.

There are many counts of this clonotype. CDR3 protein: CSAEGLVVNEQFF. DNA of the CDR3: TGCAGTGCTGAGGGACTAGTTGTCAATGAGCAGTTCTTC. The chain joins TRBV20-1 to TRBJ2-1, with 8 bases matching TRBD2. The V gene's germline CDR1 is DFQATT and CDR2 SNEGSKA (reference sequence). This CDR3 comprises 13 residues. V was clipped by 5 bases and J by 6 bases; unmatched bases: 6.

This clonotype was seen repeatedly, ten times or more. V is TRBV4-2 and J is TRBJ2-2, with D hard to call. The germline CDR1 and CDR2 sequences are LGHNA and YNFKEQ. V was trimmed by 0 bases and J by 4 bases, leaving 6 bases between them. The length of the CDR3 is 14 residues. CDR3 residues: CASSQEAPTGELFF. Written as DNA, the CDR3 is TGTGCCAGCAGCCAAGAAGCTCCCACCGGGGAGCTGTTTTTT.

A few counts support this clonotype. This chain connects TRBV3-1 to TRBJ1-2; possible D gene TRBD1, 5 bases. Trimming stripped 4 bases from V and 4 bases from J, with 10 bases between. Per the germline V gene, CDR1 is LGHDT and CDR2 is YNNKEL (reference sequence). The CDR3 sequence is 13 residues long. The CDR3 DNA reads as TGTGCCAGCAGCCGGGACGGCCCCTATGGCTACACCTTC. Its translation is CASSRDGPYGYTF.